The sequence of this T cell receptor (beta chain) was determined in a study of blood T cell repertoires in COVID-19. Looking at the study overall: Collection of acute and convalescent COVID-19 samples took place in the United States, Italy and Spain.

In the authors' workflow: From reference gene primer amplification, estimates of nucleated cell counts were derived. Sequencing was performed with immunoSEQ multiplex PCR; in TCRdb, only in-frame clones are kept and a portion is missing. From that table come the V and J calls and clone size; the DNA was used to work out D and trimming. The sample carries approximately 190,000 clones, roughly 84% recorded once. Clinical histories supplied by participants themselves formed the basis of cohort assignment. All exposed participants met a person with COVID-19 within 2 weeks before entering the study. Trimming pared 6 bases from V and 2 bases from J, leaving 20 bases between. Germline loops: CDR1 LNHDA, CDR2 SQIVND (reference sequence). The length of the CDR3 is 16 residues.

Sequencing input: PBMCs or T cells enriched from blood (not recorded which). This receptor was obtained from a woman in her 30s who had been exposed to COVID-19. The gene calls are TRBV19 and TRBJ2-7, with D maybe TRBD1 (9 bases). The CDR3 loop reads CASRLSGDRATYEQYF. CDR3 in DNA: TGTGCCAGTAGGCTTAGCGGGGACAGGGCCACCTACGAGCAGTACTTC.